The T cell receptor (beta chain) under discussion was sequenced for a study of blood T cell repertoires in COVID-19. Turning to the study itself: Sample material is recorded as cDNA or gDNA derived from T cells, B-cell-depleted T cells, or PBMCs.

This CDR3 contains 14 residues. CDR1 is GTSNPN, CDR2 SVGIG, per germline (reference sequence). Trimming cost V 0 bases and J 6 bases, with 14 bases left between them. Authors' methods: Amplification with reference gene primers provided the estimates of nucleated cell counts. The protocol was immunoSEQ multiplex PCR, while the TCRdb copy is restricted to in-frame clones and leaves out a portion. V and J calls plus clone size are reproduced from that table; the DNA served to infer D and trimming. In the table there are 200,000 to 250,000 clones, roughly 80% of which are singletons. The V call is TRBV30, the J call TRBJ1-1; weak D call: TRBD1 (5 bases). Source material: peripheral blood. The origin of this receptor is a woman older than 75 with COVID-19, enrolled during active disease. The CDR3 coding sequence is TGTGCCTGGAGTGTACGCCTAGGGGACTCTGAAGCTTTCTTT. Its protein product is CAWSVRLGDSEAFF.